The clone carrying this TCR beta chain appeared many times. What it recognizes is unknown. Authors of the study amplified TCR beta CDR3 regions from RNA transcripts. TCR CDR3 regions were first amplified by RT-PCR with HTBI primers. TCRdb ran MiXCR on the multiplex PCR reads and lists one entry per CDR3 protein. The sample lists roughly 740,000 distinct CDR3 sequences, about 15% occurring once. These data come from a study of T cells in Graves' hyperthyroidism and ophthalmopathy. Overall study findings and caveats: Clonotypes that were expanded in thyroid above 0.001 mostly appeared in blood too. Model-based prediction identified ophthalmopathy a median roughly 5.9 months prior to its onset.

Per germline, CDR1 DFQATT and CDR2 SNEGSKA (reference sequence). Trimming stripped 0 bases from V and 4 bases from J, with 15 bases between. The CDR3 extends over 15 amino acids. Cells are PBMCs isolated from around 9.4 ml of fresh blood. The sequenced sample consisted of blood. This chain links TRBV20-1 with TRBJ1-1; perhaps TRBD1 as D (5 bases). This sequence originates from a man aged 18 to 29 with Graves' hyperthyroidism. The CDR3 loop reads CSARDLGRAGTEAFF. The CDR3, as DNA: TGCAGTGCTAGAGATTTAGGCAGGGCAGGCACTGAAGCTTTCTTT.